This T cell receptor beta chain was sequenced in a study of T cell responses to AZD1222 COVID-19 vaccine. The protocol was immunoSEQ multiplex PCR, while the TCRdb copy is restricted to in-frame clones and leaves out a portion. The sample has 150,000 to 200,000 clones; approximately 92% are singletons. The V gene's germline CDR1 is LGHDT and CDR2 YNNKEL (reference sequence). V shed 0 bases and J shed 7 bases, with 10 bases lying between them. The CDR3 loop spans 14 amino acids. Sequenced material: peripheral blood, taken on day 0 of AZD1222 vaccination. The chain recombines TRBV3-1 (or the pseudogene TRBV3-2) with TRBJ1-5; TRBD1 might be the D (6 bases). This TCR came from an adult in good health. The CDR3, as DNA: TGTGCCAGCAGCCAAGACAGGGGAGGCCAGCCCCAGCATTTT. It specifies CASSQDRGGQPQHF.